This T cell receptor beta chain came from a study of identical twins. Overall study results and limits: For zero-insertion analyses, partial confounding could come from invariant MAIT and iNKT cells.

One entry per CDR3 protein, called by TCRdb with MiXCR from the 5' RACE reads. Of some 900,000 distinct CDR3 sequences in the sample, around 12% are singletons; the top ten hold around 1.5%. This clonotype has a handful of counts. As yet, its antigen is unknown. The CDR3 extends over 20 amino acids. Germline trimming cut 6 bases from V and 6 bases from J; bases unmatched to any gene: 19. The germline V gene has CDR1 SNHLY and CDR2 FYNNEI. These data also featured in a second study, about yellow fever vaccine responses in identical twins.

The chain links TRBV2 to TRBJ2-1, with 14 bases aligning to TRBD2. The sequence was collected from a young woman in good health. Sequencing was done on a sample of PBMCs. CDR3 amino acids: CASSIERTGTSGSHANEQFF. The DNA for the CDR3 is TGTGCCAGCAGCATCGAGAGGACCGGGACTAGCGGGAGTCATGCCAATGAGCAGTTCTTC.